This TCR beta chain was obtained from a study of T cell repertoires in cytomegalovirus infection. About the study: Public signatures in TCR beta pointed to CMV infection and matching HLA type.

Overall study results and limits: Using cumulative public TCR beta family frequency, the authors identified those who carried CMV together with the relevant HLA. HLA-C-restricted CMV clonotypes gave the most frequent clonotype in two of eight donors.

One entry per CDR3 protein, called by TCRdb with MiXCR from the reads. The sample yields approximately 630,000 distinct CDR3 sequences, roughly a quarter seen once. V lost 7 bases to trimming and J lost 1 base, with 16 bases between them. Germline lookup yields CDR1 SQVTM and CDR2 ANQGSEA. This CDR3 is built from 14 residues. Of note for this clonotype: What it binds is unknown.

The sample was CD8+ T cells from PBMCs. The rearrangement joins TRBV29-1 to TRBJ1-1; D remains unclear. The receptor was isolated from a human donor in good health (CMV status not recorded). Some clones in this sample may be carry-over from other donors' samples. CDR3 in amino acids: CSGANLKANTEAFF. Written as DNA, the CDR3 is TGCAGCGGGGCGAACCTCAAAGCGAACACTGAAGCTTTCTTT.